This TCR beta chain was retrieved from a study of graft-versus-host responses after intestinal transplantation. Across the study: Recipients received multivisceral, liver-intestinal, or isolated intestinal transplants. Study outcomes and limitations: Circulating GvH clones peaking coincided with falling HvG clones soon after transplant. High graft-versus-host to host-versus-graft clonal ratios were seen in allografts of patients with graft-donor T cell macrochimerism.

Points on this clone: Its target is not known.

Assay used: immunoSEQ multiplex PCR; TCRdb lists only in-frame clones, some missing. The sample includes about 90,000 clones, 88% of them seen just once. The sequencing here drew on unstimulated CD4+ T cells sorted from spleen or lymph node cells, taken before transplant. This TCR derives from a human donor who was the organ donor for an intestinal transplant.

The CDR3 bases are TGTGCCAGCAGCGTAGGCTCTTTGACTATAGATACGCAGTATTTT. Its translation: CASSVGSLTIDTQYF. This rearrangement joins TRBV9 to TRBJ2-3, with D tentatively TRBD2 (5 bases). The CDR3 runs to 15 residues. The germline gives CDR1 SGDLS, CDR2 YYNGEE. Trimming cost V 0 bases and J 5 bases, with 13 bases left between them.